Listed here are 8 T cell receptor beta chains from one sample, sequenced in a study of response to subunit inactivated influenza vaccine. Using its own MiXCR run on the RT-PCR reads, TCRdb lists one record per CDR3 protein. This repertoire shows about 780,000 distinct CDR3 sequences, roughly 20% found once; its top ten account for approximately 11%. The sample consisted of PBMCs from blood, taken more than 4 days after vaccination. These receptors were obtained from a man aged 50-59 years who received an inactivated influenza vaccine.

The chain couples TRBV20-1 to TRBJ1-1; D call uncertain. Between the trimmed V and J ends, which lost 0 bases and 4 bases, there was a span of 12 bases. This CDR3 has 14 residues. Germline V CDR1 and CDR2: DFQATT, SNEGSKA (reference sequence). CDR3 sequence reads: CSARDQAGSTEAFF. The CDR3 nucleotides are TGCAGTGCTAGAGATCAGGCGGGGAGCACTGAAGCTTTCTTT.

In the case of this clonotype: One junction end disagrees with the germline gene, perhaps due to a read error. The gene calls are TRBV7-7 and TRBJ1-4; perhaps TRBD1 as D (5 bases). Germline V CDR1 and CDR2: SSHAT, FNYEAQ (reference sequence). The CDR3 has 17 residues. The CDR3 spells CASSPQPGPSSYEKLFF. Here the CDR3 DNA reads TGTGCTAGCAGCCCCCAACCGGGACCGTCGTCCTATGAAAAACTGTTTTTT.

The chain is built from TRBV7-9 and TRBJ2-7, with TRBD1 identical over 10 bases. CDR1 and CDR2 from the germline V gene are SEHNR and FQNEAQ (reference sequence). V lost 2 bases and J lost 1; bases outside the gene matches: 2. The CDR3 contains 15 residues. CDR3 in amino acids: CASSLWDRGSYEQYF. CDR3 bases: TGTGCCAGCAGCTTATGGGACAGGGGATCCTACGAGCAGTACTTC.

This clonotype showed up just once. This chain joins TRBV7-2 and TRBJ2-4; perhaps TRBD2 as D (7 bases). Germline assignment: CDR1 SGHTA and CDR2 FQGNSA. Trimming pared 2 bases from V and 2 bases from J, leaving 16 bases between. This CDR3 has 17 amino acids. The CDR3 DNA sequence: TGTGCCAGCAGCTTACGTTTAGGGGGGGGGCCCAAAAACATTCAGTACTTC. Encoded protein: CASSLRLGGGPKNIQYF.

The chain joins TRBV10-3 to TRBJ2-5; 11 bases are a match to TRBD2. Germline-derived CDR1 and CDR2 are ENHRY and SYGVKD. Trimming cost V 6 bases and J 5 bases; bases outside gene matches: 2. This CDR3 region has 13 residues. The CDR3 DNA follows: TGTGCCATCAGGACTAGCGGGAACGAGACCCAGTACTTC. Its protein is CAIRTSGNETQYF.

This clonotype was detected a few times. This chain connects TRBV5-1 to TRBJ2-3; D may be TRBD1 (5 bases). V was cut by 2 bases and J by 2 bases, with 9 bases left in between. The CDR3 consists of 14 residues. The germline V gene encodes CDR1 SGHRS and CDR2 YFSETQ. The CDR3 sequence is CASSLSRATDTQYF. In nucleotides, the CDR3 is TGCGCCAGCAGCTTAAGCAGGGCCACAGATACGCAGTATTTT.

The CDR3 nucleotides read TGTGCCAGCAGCCAAGGCGGGACAGGGGGTAACTATGGCTACACCTTC. Its protein product is CASSQGGTGGNYGYTF. The chain uses TRBV7-2 and TRBJ1-2; 11 bases align to TRBD1. Germline trimming cut 5 bases from V and 1 base from J; bases unmatched to any gene: 6. There are 16 residues in the CDR3. Germline-derived CDR1 and CDR2 are SGHTA and FQGNSA. Using reference TRBV7-2 and TRBJ1-2 for the parts outside the CDR3, the full variable domain is GAGVSQSPSNKVTEKGKDVELRCDPISGHTALYWYRQSLGQGLEFLIYFQGNSAPDKSGLPSDRFSAERTGGSVSTLTIQRTQQEDSAVYLCASSQGGTGGNYGYTFGSGTRLTVV.

The V gene is TRBV11-1, the J gene TRBJ2-3, with 7 bases aligning to TRBD2. Trimming at V came to 3 bases and at J to 0 bases, leaving 15 bases not matched to a gene. Germline loops: CDR1 SGHAT, CDR2 FQDESV (reference sequence). The CDR3 runs 19 residues. The CDR3 spells CASSLVGPLRRGSTDTQYF. DNA for the CDR3: TGTGCCAGCAGCTTGGTGGGCCCGTTAAGGCGGGGGAGCACAGATACGCAGTATTTT.